This T cell receptor beta chain was identified in a study of cytomegalovirus exposure and HLA in healthy donors. Notes on the study in general: Donor immune exposure was known only as CMV serostatus. Equally common other TCR beta chains were less clonally expanded than HLA-associated ones, a later analysis found.

The primer mix had 60 Vbeta and 13 Jbeta primers. This table comes from immunoSEQ multiplex PCR, and its TCRdb copy is limited to in-frame clones, with some not included. The sample has around 20,000 clones, about 80% seen once; the top ten hold about a fifth. Comment on this clone: Its antigen is still unknown. At one end, the junction sequence differs from germline, possibly due to a read error.

Per the germline V gene, CDR1 is GTSNPN and CDR2 is SVGIG (reference sequence). CDR3 length: 12 amino acids. The chain employs TRBV30 and TRBJ2-5, with 8 bases matching TRBD2. This TCR was recovered from a human donor in good health. Sequencing used PBMCs. The CDR3 loop is CAWSVRGGTRYF. DNA for the CDR3: TGTGCCTGGAGTGTTCGCGGGGGGACCCGGTACTTC.